The entry below gives a single T cell receptor beta chain sequence along with its context. Germline V gene sequence: CDR1 MNHEY, CDR2 SVGEGT. V lost 2 bases and J 13 bases, leaving 17 bases between the germline ends. This CDR3 comprises 14 residues. Methods used by the authors: Reference gene primer amplification yielded estimated nucleated cell counts. This table comes from immunoSEQ multiplex PCR, and its TCRdb copy is limited to in-frame clones, with some not included. V and J calls and clone size follow that table, whereas D and trimming were derived from the DNA. The table records roughly 100,000 clones, 81% of them present only once. These data originate in a study of blood T cell repertoires in COVID-19. Study information: Collection of acute and convalescent COVID-19 samples took place in the United States, Italy and Spain. Sample material is recorded as cDNA or gDNA derived from T cells, B-cell-depleted T cells, or PBMCs.

What was sequenced was peripheral blood. V is TRBV6-2 or TRBV6-3 and J is TRBJ1-4; perhaps TRBD1 as D (6 bases). This clonotype was sampled from a man of 80 years or more with acute or convalescent COVID-19. CDR3: CASSYASRTQGLFF. DNA for the CDR3: TGTGCCAGCAGTTACGCGTCGCGGACACAGGGACTGTTTTTT.